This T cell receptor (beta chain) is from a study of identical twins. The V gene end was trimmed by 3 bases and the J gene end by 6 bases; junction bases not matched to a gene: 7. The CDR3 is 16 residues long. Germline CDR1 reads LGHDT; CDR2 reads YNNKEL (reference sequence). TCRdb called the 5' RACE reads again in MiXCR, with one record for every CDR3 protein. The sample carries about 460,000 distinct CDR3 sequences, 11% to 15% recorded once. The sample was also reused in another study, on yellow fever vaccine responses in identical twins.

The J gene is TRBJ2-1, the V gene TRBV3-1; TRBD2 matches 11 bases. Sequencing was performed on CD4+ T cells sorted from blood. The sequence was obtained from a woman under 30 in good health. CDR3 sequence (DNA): TGTGCCAGCAGCCAGATAAGGACTAGCGGGTTCAATGAGCAGTTCTTC. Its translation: CASSQIRTSGFNEQFF.